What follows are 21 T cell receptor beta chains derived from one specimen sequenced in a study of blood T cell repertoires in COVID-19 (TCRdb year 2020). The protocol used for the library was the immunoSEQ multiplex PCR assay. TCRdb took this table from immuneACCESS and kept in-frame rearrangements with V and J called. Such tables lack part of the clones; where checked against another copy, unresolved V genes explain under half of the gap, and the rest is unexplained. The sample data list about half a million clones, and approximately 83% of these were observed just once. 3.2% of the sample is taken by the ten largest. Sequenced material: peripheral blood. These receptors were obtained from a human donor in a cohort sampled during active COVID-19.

As DNA, the CDR3 is TGTGCCAGCACCTCCGGACAGGGTGGCTCACCCCTCCACTTT. Amino acid sequence: CASTSGQGGSPLHF. V is TRBV7-9 and J is TRBJ1-6; 8 nucleotides match TRBD1. CDR1 and CDR2 from the germline V gene are SEHNR and FQNEAQ (reference sequence). The ends lost 7 bases at V and 10 bases at J; junction bases unmatched: 9. The CDR3 runs 14 residues.

The CDR3 region is CASSLRGTGPEEQYF. The CDR3 DNA reads TGTGCCAGTAGTTTACGAGGGACAGGCCCTGAGGAGCAGTACTTC. The V gene is TRBV19, the J gene TRBJ2-7; 8 bases match TRBD1. The CDR3 covers 15 residues. With 5 bases clipped from V and 7 bases from J, the junction kept 13 bases outside the gene matches. Germline V lookup: CDR1 LNHDA, CDR2 SQIVND (reference sequence).

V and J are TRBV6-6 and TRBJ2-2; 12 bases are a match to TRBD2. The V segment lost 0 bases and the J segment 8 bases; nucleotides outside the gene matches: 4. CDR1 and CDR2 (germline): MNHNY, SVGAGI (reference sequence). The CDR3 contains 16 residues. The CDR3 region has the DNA TGTGCCAGCAGTTACTCGCGGCTAGCGGGAGGGGGGGAGCTGTTTTTT. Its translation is CASSYSRLAGGGELFF.

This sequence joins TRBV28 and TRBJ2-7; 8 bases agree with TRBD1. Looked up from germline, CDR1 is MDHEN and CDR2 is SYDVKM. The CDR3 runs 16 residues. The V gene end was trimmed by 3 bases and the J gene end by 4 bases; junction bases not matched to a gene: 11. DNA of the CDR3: TGTGCCAGCAGTTTGGGGCCCGGGACAGGATTATACGAGCAGTACTTC. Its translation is CASSLGPGTGLYEQYF.

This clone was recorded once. The CDR3 reads CATSDGAGETYGYTF. CDR3 coding DNA: TGTGCCACCAGTGACGGGGCGGGGGAGACCTATGGCTACACCTTC. The gene calls are TRBV24-1 and TRBJ1-2, with D possibly TRBD1 on 5 matching bases. The V and J ends lost 4 bases and 4 bases respectively, with 15 bases between them. The CDR3 spans 15 residues. Germline V gene sequence: CDR1 KGHDR, CDR2 SFDVKD.

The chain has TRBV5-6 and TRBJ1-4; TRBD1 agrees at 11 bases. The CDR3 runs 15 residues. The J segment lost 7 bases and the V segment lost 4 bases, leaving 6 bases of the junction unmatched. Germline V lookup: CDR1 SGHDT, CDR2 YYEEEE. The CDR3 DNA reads TGTGCCAGCAGCCCCACCGGGACAGGGGGTGAAAAACTGTTTTTT. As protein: CASSPTGTGGEKLFF. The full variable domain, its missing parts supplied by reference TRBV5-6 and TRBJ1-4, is DAGVTQSPTHLIKTRGQQVTLRCSPKSGHDTVSWYQQALGQGPQFIFQYYEEEERQRGNFPDRFSGHQFPNYSSELNVNALLLGDSALYLCASSPTGTGGEKLFFGSGTQLSVL.

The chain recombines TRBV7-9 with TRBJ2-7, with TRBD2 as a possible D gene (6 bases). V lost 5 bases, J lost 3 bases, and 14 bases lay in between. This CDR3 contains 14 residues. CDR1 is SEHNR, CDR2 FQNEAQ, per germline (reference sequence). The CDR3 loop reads CASSAGLGGYEQYF. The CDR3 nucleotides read TGTGCCAGCAGCGCGGGCTTGGGGGGCTACGAGCAGTACTTC.

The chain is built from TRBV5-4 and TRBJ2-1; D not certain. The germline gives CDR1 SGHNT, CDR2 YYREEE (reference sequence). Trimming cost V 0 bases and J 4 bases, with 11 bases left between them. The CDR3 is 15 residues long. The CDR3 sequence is CASSLGAYEYNEQFF. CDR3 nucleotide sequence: TGTGCCAGCAGCTTGGGGGCCTACGAATACAATGAGCAGTTCTTC.

CDR3 in DNA: TGTGCCAGCAGCTCCTCCAGGGTGGGGAACTATGGCTACACCTTC. This translates into CASSSSRVGNYGYTF. V and J are TRBV7-8 and TRBJ1-2; D may be TRBD1 (5 bases). Germline V gives CDR1 SGHVS, CDR2 FQNEAQ. Trimming took off 4 bases at V and 2 bases at J, with 14 bases between the two ends. There are 15 residues in the CDR3.

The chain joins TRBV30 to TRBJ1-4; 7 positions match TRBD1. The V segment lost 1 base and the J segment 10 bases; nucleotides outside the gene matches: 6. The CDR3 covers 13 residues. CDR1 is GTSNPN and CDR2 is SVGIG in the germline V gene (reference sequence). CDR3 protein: CAWSEQQGGKLFF. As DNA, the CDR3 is TGTGCCTGGAGTGAACAGCAGGGGGGAAAACTGTTTTTT. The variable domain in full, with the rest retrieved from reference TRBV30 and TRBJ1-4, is SQTIHQWPATLVQPVGSPLSLECTVEGTSNPNLYWYRQAAGRGLQLLFYSVGIGQISSEVPQNLSASRPQDRQFILSSKKLLLSDSGFYLCAWSEQQGGKLFFGSGTQLSVL.

The CDR3 protein is CASSQLRHNTGELFF. CDR3 nucleotides: TGTGCCAGCAGCCAACTGCGGCATAACACCGGGGAGCTGTTTTTT. V gene TRBV4-2 combines with J gene TRBJ2-2; no reliable D call. Germline lookup yields CDR1 LGHNA and CDR2 YNFKEQ. The V end lost 2 bases, the J end lost 2 bases, and 9 bases lay between the germline ends. The CDR3 runs 15 residues.

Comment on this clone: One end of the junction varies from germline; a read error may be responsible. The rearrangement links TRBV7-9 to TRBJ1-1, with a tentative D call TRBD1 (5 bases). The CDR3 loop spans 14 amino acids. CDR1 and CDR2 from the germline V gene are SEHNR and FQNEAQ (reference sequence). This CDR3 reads CASSFQGGNPEAFF. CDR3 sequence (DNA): TGTGCCAGCAGCTTTCAGGGTGGGAACCCTGAAGCTTTCTTT.

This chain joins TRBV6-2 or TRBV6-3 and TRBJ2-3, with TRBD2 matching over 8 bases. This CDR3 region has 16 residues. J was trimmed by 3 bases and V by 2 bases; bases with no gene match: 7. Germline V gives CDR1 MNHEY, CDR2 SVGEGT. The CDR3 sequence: CASSYQLAEGTDTQYF. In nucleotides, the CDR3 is TGTGCCAGCAGTTACCAACTAGCGGAAGGGACAGATACGCAGTATTTT.

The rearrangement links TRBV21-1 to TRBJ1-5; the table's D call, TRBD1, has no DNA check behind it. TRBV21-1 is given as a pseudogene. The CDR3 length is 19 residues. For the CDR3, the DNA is TGTGCCAGCAGCAGCACCGGGACAGGGAATGGTTCGGATTATCAGCCCCAGCATTTT. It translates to CASSSTGTGNGSDYQPQHF.

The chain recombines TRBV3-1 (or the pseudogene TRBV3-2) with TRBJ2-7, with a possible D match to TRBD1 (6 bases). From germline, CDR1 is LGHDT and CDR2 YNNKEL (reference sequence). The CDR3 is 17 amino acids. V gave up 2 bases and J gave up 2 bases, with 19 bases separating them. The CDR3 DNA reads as TGTGCCAGCAGCCAAAGGATCGGGCAGGGGAAAACCTACGAGCAGTACTTC. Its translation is CASSQRIGQGKTYEQYF.

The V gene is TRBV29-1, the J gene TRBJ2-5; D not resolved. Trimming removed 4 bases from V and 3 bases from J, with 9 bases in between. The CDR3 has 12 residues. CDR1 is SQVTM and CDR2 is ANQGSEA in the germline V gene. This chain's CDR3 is CSVGQVKETQYF. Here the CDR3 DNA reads TGCAGCGTTGGTCAGGTGAAAGAGACCCAGTACTTC.

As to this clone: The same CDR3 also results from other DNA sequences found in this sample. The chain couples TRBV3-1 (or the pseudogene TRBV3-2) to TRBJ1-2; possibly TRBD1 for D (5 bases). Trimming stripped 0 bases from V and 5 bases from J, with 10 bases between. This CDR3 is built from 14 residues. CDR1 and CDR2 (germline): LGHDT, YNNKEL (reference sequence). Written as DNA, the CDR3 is TGTGCCAGCAGCCAAGATACAGGTCCGTATGGCTACACCTTC. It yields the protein CASSQDTGPYGYTF.

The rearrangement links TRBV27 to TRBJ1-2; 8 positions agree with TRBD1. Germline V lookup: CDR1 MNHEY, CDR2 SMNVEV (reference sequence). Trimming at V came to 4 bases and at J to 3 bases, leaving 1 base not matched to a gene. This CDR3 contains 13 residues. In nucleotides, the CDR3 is TGTGCCAGCAGTTACAGGGGGGACTATGGCTACACCTTC. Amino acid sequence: CASSYRGDYGYTF.

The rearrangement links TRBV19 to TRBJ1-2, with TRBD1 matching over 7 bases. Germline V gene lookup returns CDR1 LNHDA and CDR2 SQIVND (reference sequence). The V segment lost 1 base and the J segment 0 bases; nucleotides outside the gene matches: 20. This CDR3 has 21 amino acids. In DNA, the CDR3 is TGTGCCAGTAGTATAGTTCTCCGGCCTGGTGACAGGGTTCGAGCTAACTATGGCTACACCTTC. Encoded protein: CASSIVLRPGDRVRANYGYTF. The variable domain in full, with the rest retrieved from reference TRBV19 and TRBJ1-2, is DGGITQSPKYLFRKEGQNVTLSCEQNLNHDAMYWYRQDPGQGLRLIYYSQIVNDFQKGDIAEGYSVSREKKESFPLTVTSAQKNPTAFYLCASSIVLRPGDRVRANYGYTFGSGTRLTVV.

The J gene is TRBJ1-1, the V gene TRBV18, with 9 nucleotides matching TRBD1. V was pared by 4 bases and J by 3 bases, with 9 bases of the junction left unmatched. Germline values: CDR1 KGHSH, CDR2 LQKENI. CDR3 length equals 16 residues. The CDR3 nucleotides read TGTGCCAGCTCACTTAGGACAGGGGATTTATACACTGAAGCTTTCTTT. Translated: CASSLRTGDLYTEAFF.

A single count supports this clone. This CDR3 reads CATSDSGQTRELFF. The CDR3 DNA reads as TGTGCCACCAGTGATTCAGGACAGACAAGGGAGCTGTTTTTT. This chain joins TRBV24-1 and TRBJ2-2; tentative D call: TRBD1 (6 bases). V was trimmed by 2 bases and J by 9 bases, leaving 12 bases between them. CDR3 length equals 14 residues. Germline V gives CDR1 KGHDR, CDR2 SFDVKD.